Listed below are T cell receptor beta chains from one sample, sequenced in a study of shared clonotypes between healthy human individuals. Profiling relied on immunoSEQ multiplex PCR, and the TCRdb table lists in-frame clones only, not all of them. The data contain about 1.1 million clones, 60% to 80% of them singletons. Sequencing was carried out using memory CD4+ T cells from PBMCs. The receptors shown here come from a man younger than 35 in good health. Some clones in this sample may be carry-over from other donors' samples. The CDR3 runs from the conserved cysteine through the conserved F or W. Fields, in order: D gene, clone size, J gene, V gene, CDR3 protein, CDR3 DNA. A D gene is named only where the DNA matches it firmly. A clone size is listed for some rows: how often the clone was seen (once, few, many), or a class if it is expanded.

D gene: -; clone size: once; J gene: TRBJ2-1; V gene: TRBV4-2; CDR3 protein: CASSLGQLVRTEQFF; CDR3 DNA: TGTGCCAGCAGCTTGGGACAATTGGTCCGGACTGAGCAGTTCTTC
D gene: -; clone size: -; J gene: TRBJ1-4; V gene: TRBV28; CDR3 protein: CASTPSNKPYAKLFF; CDR3 DNA: TGTGCCAGCACCCCCTCTAATAAACCATATGCCAAACTGTTTTTT
D gene: -; clone size: -; J gene: TRBJ2-7; V gene: TRBV18; CDR3 protein: CASSPPGALRDEQYF; CDR3 DNA: TGTGCCAGCTCACCACCGGGGGCGCTTCGGGACGAGCAGTACTTC
D gene: -; clone size: -; J gene: TRBJ1-2; V gene: TRBV4-3; CDR3 protein: CASSQDLGSGGYTF; CDR3 DNA: TGCGCCAGCAGCCAAGATTTAGGGTCGGGTGGCTACACCTTC
D gene: -; clone size: -; J gene: TRBJ2-5; V gene: TRBV6-1; CDR3 protein: CASSEAQETQYF; CDR3 DNA: TGTGCCAGCAGTGAAGCACAAGAGACCCAGTACTTC
D gene: TRBD1; clone size: -; J gene: TRBJ1-4; V gene: TRBV7-2; CDR3 protein: CASTPGTGNEKLFF; CDR3 DNA: TGTGCCAGCACCCCCGGGACAGGGAACGAAAAACTGTTTTTT
D gene: TRBD1; clone size: few; J gene: TRBJ2-7; V gene: TRBV27; CDR3 protein: CASSLKLPGTGYSYEQYF; CDR3 DNA: TGTGCCAGCAGTTTAAAGCTTCCCGGGACAGGGTACTCCTACGAGCAGTACTTC
D gene: -; clone size: few; J gene: TRBJ1-1; V gene: TRBV18; CDR3 protein: CASSPYRSDGTEAFF; CDR3 DNA: TGTGCCAGCTCACCCTACAGAAGTGATGGGACTGAAGCTTTCTTT
D gene: TRBD1; clone size: few; J gene: TRBJ1-5; V gene: TRBV10-2; CDR3 protein: CASTGQGVQPQHF; CDR3 DNA: TGCGCCAGCACCGGACAGGGAGTTCAGCCCCAGCATTTT
D gene: -; clone size: once; J gene: TRBJ2-5; V gene: TRBV6-6; CDR3 protein: CASSYGTQETQYF; CDR3 DNA: TGTGCCAGCAGTTACGGGACACAAGAGACCCAGTACTTC
D gene: -; clone size: -; J gene: TRBJ2-7; V gene: TRBV27; CDR3 protein: CASSFARDYEQYF; CDR3 DNA: TGTGCCAGCAGTTTCGCCAGAGACTACGAGCAGTACTTC
D gene: -; clone size: -; J gene: TRBJ1-2; V gene: TRBV4-3; CDR3 protein: CASSQDTQSYGYTF; CDR3 DNA: TGCGCCAGCAGCCAAGATACACAGTCCTATGGCTACACCTTC
D gene: TRBD2; clone size: -; J gene: TRBJ2-1; V gene: TRBV9; CDR3 protein: CASSSQTSGAYNEQFF; CDR3 DNA: TGTGCCAGCAGCTCCCAGACTAGCGGAGCCTACAATGAGCAGTTCTTC
D gene: -; clone size: few; J gene: TRBJ1-5; V gene: TRBV29-1; CDR3 protein: CSVGFSGNNQPQHF; CDR3 DNA: TGCAGCGTTGGTTTTTCAGGGAATAATCAGCCCCAGCATTTT
D gene: -; clone size: -; J gene: TRBJ2-7; V gene: TRBV6-5; CDR3 protein: CASSSHPEVTYEQYF; CDR3 DNA: TGTGCCAGCAGTTCGCATCCCGAGGTTACCTACGAGCAGTACTTC
D gene: -; clone size: once; J gene: TRBJ1-2; V gene: TRBV7-2; CDR3 protein: CASSLGRGVNYGYTF; CDR3 DNA: TGTGCCAGCAGCTTAGGAAGAGGGGTAAATTATGGCTACACCTTC
D gene: -; clone size: -; J gene: TRBJ2-3; V gene: TRBV12-5; CDR3 protein: CASSSLADTQYF; CDR3 DNA: TGTGCTAGCTCCAGCTTGGCAGATACGCAGTATTTT
D gene: -; clone size: few; J gene: TRBJ1-3; V gene: TRBV5-1; CDR3 protein: CASSSLTGSSGNTIYF; CDR3 DNA: TGCGCCAGCAGCTCACTCACAGGAAGCTCTGGAAACACCATATATTTT